The subject of this entry is one T cell receptor (beta chain). What it recognizes is unknown. The sample is drawn from a study of radiotherapy plus CTLA-4 blockade in lung cancer. On the study more broadly: An objective response was seen in around a sixth of patients, and disease control in just over 30%. Study-wide results and caveats: The study found tumor-derived TCR clones expanded in blood after radiotherapy plus ipilimumab.

Measured with immunoSEQ multiplex PCR; TCRdb has only the in-frame clones, and not every one. This table holds roughly 50,000 clones, around 86% found once. Germline V lookup: CDR1 LNHNV, CDR2 YYDKDF (reference sequence). Trimming removed 3 bases from V and 5 bases from J, with 17 bases in between. This CDR3 contains 16 residues. This clonotype originated in a human donor with non-small cell lung cancer who had stable disease on radiotherapy plus ipilimumab. This specimen was peripheral blood, taken from a patient treated with radiotherapy plus ipilimumab. This chain joins TRBV15 and TRBJ2-1, with D perhaps matching TRBD2 (5 bases). CDR3 loop: CATSSLDTGINNEQFF. DNA for the CDR3: TGTGCCACCAGCAGTCTAGACACGGGAATAAACAATGAGCAGTTCTTC.